A selection of T cell receptor beta chains follows, all from one sample in a study of blood T cell repertoires in COVID-19. This table comes from immunoSEQ multiplex PCR, and its TCRdb copy is limited to in-frame clones, with some not included. This sample has some 180,000 clones, with 85% found just once. Sequenced sample: peripheral blood. These receptors were obtained from a woman in her sixties or seventies with acute or convalescent COVID-19. Both conserved end residues are part of each CDR3. A D gene is named only where the DNA matches it firmly. Size is stated for part of the rows, as once, few or many counts, or as a class when the clone is expanded.

abundance	d_gene	v_gene	j_gene	len	CDR3aa	CDR3nt
NA	NA	TRBV20-1	TRBJ1-1	12	CSASSDTAEAFF	TGCAGTGCTAGTTCGGACACTGCTGAAGCTTTCTTT
once	NA	TRBV3-1/TRBV3-2	TRBJ1-1	17	CASSQEGWLVGASEAFF	TGTGCCAGCAGCCAAGAGGGCTGGTTAGTTGGGGCGAGTGAAGCTTTCTTT
NA	TRBD2	TRBV18	TRBJ2-1	16	CASSLGTSGYYNEQFF	TGTGCCAGCTCACTTGGGACTAGCGGGTATTACAATGAGCAGTTCTTC
few	NA	TRBV5-4	TRBJ1-4	16	CASSPGSKTQNEKLFF	TGTGCCAGCAGCCCGGGGTCGAAAACCCAAAATGAAAAACTGTTTTTT
NA	TRBD1	TRBV27	TRBJ1-2	12	CASSGTVGGYTF	TGTGCCAGCAGCGGGACAGTGGGTGGCTACACCTTC
NA	NA	TRBV23-1	TRBJ2-7	15	CASSQEKGDYYEQYF	TGCGCCAGCAGTCAAGAAAAGGGGGACTACTACGAGCAGTACTTC
NA	TRBD1	TRBV6-6	TRBJ1-5	14	CASRGQGANQPQHF	TGTGCCAGCAGGGGTCAGGGGGCGAATCAGCCCCAGCATTTT
once	NA	TRBV3-1/TRBV3-2	TRBJ1-1	14	CASTESTGNTEAFF	TGTGCCAGCACCGAATCAACAGGGAACACTGAAGCTTTCTTT
NA	TRBD2	TRBV5-1	TRBJ2-1	15	CASSLGTSGSNEQFF	TGCGCCAGCAGCTTGGGGACTAGCGGGAGCAATGAGCAGTTCTTC
NA	TRBD2	TRBV19	TRBJ2-3	16	CASSIAGGPSADTQYF	TGTGCCAGTAGTATAGCGGGAGGGCCGAGTGCAGATACGCAGTATTTT
NA	NA	TRBV24-1	TRBJ2-3	15	CATSDDGRGTDTQYF	TGTGCCACCAGTGACGACGGGAGAGGCACAGATACGCAGTATTTT
NA	TRBD2	TRBV19	TRBJ2-3	14	CATTLALSTDTQYF	TGTGCCACTACACTAGCGCTGAGCACAGATACGCAGTATTTT
NA	TRBD2	TRBV5-6	TRBJ2-1	16	CASSLDVQRGYNEQFF	TGTGCCAGCAGCTTGGATGTGCAGCGGGGTTACAATGAGCAGTTCTTC
NA	TRBD2	TRBV28	TRBJ2-1	14	CASSWGLAYNEQFF	TGTGCCAGCAGTTGGGGACTAGCCTACAATGAGCAGTTCTTC
NA	NA	TRBV9	TRBJ1-2	14	CASSVEGAAHGYTF	TGTGCCAGCAGCGTAGAGGGAGCCGCCCATGGCTACACCTTC